The rows below give T cell receptor beta chains drawn from one sample of a study of vaccination and CD4 T cells after COVID-19. TCRdb itself ran the PCR reads through MiXCR, one entry per CDR3 protein. The sample records about 7,000 distinct CDR3 sequences, 51% being singletons. The antigens of these receptors remain unknown. Sequences were obtained from CD4+ T cells from blood, cultured in vitro. These TCRs come from a human donor who had recovered from COVID-19. The conserved cysteine and the conserved F or W are not part of the CDR3 here.

CDR3 length	V gene	CDR3 protein
13	TRBV12-3/TRBV12-4	ASRLTTARNTEAF
12	TRBV27	ASRAGTIGNTIY
13	TRBV6-2/TRBV6-3	ASSYLKLMNTEAF
12	TRBV10-3	AITDYLVGYEQY
12	TRBV10-1	ASRRLMSNQPQH
9	TRBV10-3	AIMQNTEAF
10	TRBV24-1	ATSDLGNEQF
14	TRBV7-6	ASSLWSQASAYEQY
11	TRBV6-1	AMRGPGANVLT
14	TRBV4-1	ASSDRSRSSYNEQF
14	TRBV11-3	ASSLEGRDGNYGYT
11	TRBV20-1	SARETGNTEAF
13	TRBV20-1	SASFLGQGGTEAF
15	TRBV7-9	ASSLQKRLAVRNEQF
14	TRBV7-9	ASSSLSDRGNYGYT
16	TRBV19	ASSTTARDRANTGELF
10	TRBV19	ASSIIGVGYT
11	TRBV6-2/TRBV6-3	ASELAGGNEQF
12	TRBV6-1	ASRLGGATDTQY
13	TRBV15	ATSSYRGENYEQY
10	TRBV27	ASSLTKGELF
14	TRBV11-2	ASSLSGRGEGDEQF
14	TRBV7-2	ASSLGPGGAGDTQY
10	TRBV20-1	SARGVTGEQY
13	TRBV7-8	ASSFDRAANEKLF
14	TRBV6-5	ATSYWGGRGTGELF
10	TRBV19	ASRRQGGGYT
12	TRBV6-1	ASSRGPPGTEAF
11	TRBV2	ASKGTSMRPQH
11	TRBV15	ATSIDKVNTQY
12	TRBV20-1	SARDLAAQETQY
15	TRBV7-2	ASSLVVSGGARDTQY
13	TRBV7-2	ASSPSALRNTEAF
13	TRBV20-1	SARPGSAQNTEAF
10	TRBV11-3	ATRRRNTEAF
13	TRBV20-1	SATREGAGSGELF
12	TRBV6-2/TRBV6-3	ASSYSTGNYGYT
12	TRBV5-1	ASSLGTTAYEQY
13	TRBV19	ASSIATGADQPQH
13	TRBV7-2	ASSLEPINGDTQY
13	TRBV10-3	AIRGDSPDFYEQY
12	TRBV19	ASKAGVMNTEAF
11	TRBV18	ASSPRGNTEAF